This T cell receptor (beta chain) was observed in a study of CD8 T cells in ankylosing spondylitis. The CDR3 sequence is 16 residues long. The V end lost 3 bases, the J end lost 0 bases, and 12 bases lay between the germline ends. Germline V CDR1 and CDR2: MGHRA, YSYEKL. Molecular-barcoded quantitative 5'-RACE produced these TCR beta libraries. TCRdb reprocessed the 5' RACE reads via MiXCR and lists one record per CDR3 protein. The sample has approximately 69,000 distinct CDR3 sequences, about 5% seen once. This clonotype was observed many times. The origin of this receptor is a male donor with ankylosing spondylitis or in good health (not recorded which). V and J are TRBV4-1 and TRBJ1-3; D may be TRBD1 (6 bases). The sequencing input was blood, either unsorted or a sorted T cell fraction (not recorded which). The CDR3 is CASSQAGQFSGNTIYF. The CDR3 nucleotides are TGCGCCAGCAGCCAGGCCGGACAGTTCTCTGGAAACACCATATATTTT.